Presented here are 9 T cell receptor beta chains from one specimen sequenced in a study of cytomegalovirus exposure and HLA in healthy donors. The primer mix had 60 Vbeta and 13 Jbeta primers. Using immunoSEQ multiplex PCR, the repertoire was profiled, and TCRdb retains in-frame clones only, with some absent. Found here are approximately 190,000 clones, roughly 90% of them singletons; the top ten hold 0.9% to 1.2%. Specimen: PBMCs. Receptors originate from a boy aged 2 to 10 in good health and CMV-seronegative.

This clone was picked up one time. The CDR3 DNA sequence: TGTGCCAGCAGTTTAGGAGTAGGGGGCACAGATACGCAGTATTTT. It codes for CASSLGVGGTDTQYF. The rearrangement joins TRBV27 to TRBJ2-3; the D gene is possibly TRBD1 (5 bases). Germline V gene lookup returns CDR1 MNHEY and CDR2 SMNVEV (reference sequence). V was clipped by 2 bases and J by 1 base, with 10 bases between them. The CDR3 totals 15 residues.

Notes on this clone: The sample contains more than one DNA sequence encoding this CDR3. This rearrangement joins TRBV28 to TRBJ1-2; possibly TRBD1 for D (6 bases). Germline V gene data show CDR1 as MDHEN and CDR2 as SYDVKM. The V gene lost 2 bases and the J gene lost 8 bases, with 9 bases spanning the gap. The CDR3 runs 12 residues. CDR3 bases: TGTGCCAGCAGTTTAGCAGGGGACGGCTACACCTTC. As protein: CASSLAGDGYTF.

The rearrangement links TRBV27 to TRBJ1-1, with 10 nucleotides matching TRBD1. There are 15 residues in the CDR3. The V and J ends lost 5 bases and 4 bases, in that order; junction bases with no gene match: 7. CDR1 is MNHEY, CDR2 SMNVEV, per germline (reference sequence). DNA of the CDR3: TGTGCCAGCAGTCCGACAGGGGGCCAGCGCACTGAAGCTTTCTTT. Protein: CASSPTGGQRTEAFF.

This chain links TRBV28 with TRBJ1-1; TRBD1 agrees at 8 bases. Trimming at V came to 5 bases and at J to 5 bases, leaving 10 bases not matched to a gene. Germline V gene sequence: CDR1 MDHEN, CDR2 SYDVKM. The CDR3 contains 15 residues. The CDR3: CASSPYSQGGTEAFF. The CDR3 bases are TGTGCCAGCAGTCCTTACTCACAGGGGGGAACTGAAGCTTTCTTT. The variable domain in full, completed from reference TRBV28 and TRBJ1-1, reads DVKVTQSSRYLVKRTGEKVFLECVQDMDHENMFWYRQDPGLGLRLIYFSYDVKMKEKGDIPEGYSVSREKKERFSLILESASTNQTSMYLCASSPYSQGGTEAFFGQGTRLTVV.

V is TRBV9 and J is TRBJ2-2; 9 nucleotides line up with TRBD1. Germline CDR1 and CDR2: SGDLS and YYNGEE. V was clipped by 5 bases and J by 6 bases; unmatched bases: 8. There are 15 residues in the CDR3. CDR3 nucleotide sequence: TGTGCCAGCAGTACCGGCACAGGGGGCCCCGGGGAGCTGTTTTTT. Translation gives CASSTGTGGPGELFF.

This clone has more than one count but fewer than ten. This sequence joins TRBV30 and TRBJ1-2; D unclear. The length of the CDR3 is 12 residues. V gave up 2 bases and J gave up 5 bases, with 9 bases separating them. From germline, CDR1 is GTSNPN and CDR2 SVGIG (reference sequence). CDR3 residues: CAWSPRHYGYTF. CDR3 coding DNA: TGTGCCTGGAGTCCGCGGCATTATGGCTACACCTTC.

This clone was seen a handful of times. The chain combines TRBV4-1 with TRBJ2-7, with 7 bases matching TRBD1. The germline V gene has CDR1 MGHRA and CDR2 YSYEKL. Germline trimming cut 4 bases from V and 2 bases from J; bases unmatched to any gene: 8. CDR3 size: 15 residues. DNA of the CDR3: TGCGCCAGCAGCCTGGAACCGGGACAGACCTACGAGCAGTACTTC. It translates to CASSLEPGQTYEQYF.

For the CDR3, the DNA is TGTGCCAGCAGCTCCTCGGGGTATGGCTACACCTTC. Residues: CASSSSGYGYTF. The chain is built from TRBV7-9 and TRBJ1-2; D is undetermined. This CDR3 spans 12 amino acids. Germline CDR1 reads SEHNR; CDR2 reads FQNEAQ (reference sequence). V was shortened by 4 bases and J by 5 bases, with 8 bases between the two germline ends.

The chain uses TRBV14 and TRBJ2-2; TRBD1 might be the D (6 bases). The CDR3 spans 14 residues. V was pared by 3 bases and J by 6 bases, with 11 bases between. From germline, CDR1 is SGHDN and CDR2 FVKESK. The CDR3 is CASSQPQGPGELFF. The CDR3 bases are TGTGCCAGCAGCCAGCCCCAGGGGCCCGGGGAGCTGTTTTTT.